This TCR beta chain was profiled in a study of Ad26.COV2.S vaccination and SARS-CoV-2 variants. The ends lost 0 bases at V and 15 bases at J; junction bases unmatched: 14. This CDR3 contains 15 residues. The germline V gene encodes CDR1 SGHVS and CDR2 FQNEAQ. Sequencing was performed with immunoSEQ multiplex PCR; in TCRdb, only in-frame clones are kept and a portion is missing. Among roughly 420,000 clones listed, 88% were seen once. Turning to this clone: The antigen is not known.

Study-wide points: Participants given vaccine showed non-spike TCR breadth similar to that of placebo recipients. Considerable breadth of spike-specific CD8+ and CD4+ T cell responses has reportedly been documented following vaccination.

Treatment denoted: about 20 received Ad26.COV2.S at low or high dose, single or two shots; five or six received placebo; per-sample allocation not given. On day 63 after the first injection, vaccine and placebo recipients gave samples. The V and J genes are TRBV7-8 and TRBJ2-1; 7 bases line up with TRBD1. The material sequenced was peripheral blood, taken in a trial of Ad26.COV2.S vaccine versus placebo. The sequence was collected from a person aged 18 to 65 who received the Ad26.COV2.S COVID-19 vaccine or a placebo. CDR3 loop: CASSLAQGRGFDRFF. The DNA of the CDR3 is TGTGCCAGCAGCTTAGCCCAGGGCAGGGGGTTTGATAGGTTCTTC.